This is a list of T cell receptor beta chains from one sample in a study of shared clonotypes between healthy human individuals. Clones were read by immunoSEQ multiplex PCR, and TCRdb kept only the in-frame ones, dropping some. This sample has about 490,000 clones, with roughly 80% found just once. The source material was PBMCs. These receptors all stem from a woman aged 40 to 50 in good health. Some clones in this sample may be carry-over from other donors' samples. Each CDR3 is given with its conserved first and last residue.

v_call: TRBV19; cdr3_length: 15; cdr3_aa: CASASGASRTDTQYF
v_call: TRBV7-2; cdr3_length: 13; cdr3_aa: CASSFTENTEAFF
v_call: TRBV18; cdr3_length: 13; cdr3_aa: CASRSRDSYGYTF
v_call: TRBV5-1; cdr3_length: 15; cdr3_aa: CASSSLGLPGNTIYF
v_call: TRBV6-1; cdr3_length: 14; cdr3_aa: CASRTGTGERGYTF
v_call: TRBV6-4; cdr3_length: 13; cdr3_aa: CASSDSTSGSQFF
v_call: TRBV7-8; cdr3_length: 14; cdr3_aa: CASSLRSSSYEQYF
v_call: TRBV4-3; cdr3_length: 17; cdr3_aa: CASSQDAAGGLSQPQHF
v_call: TRBV30; cdr3_length: 15; cdr3_aa: CAWSVGAGIDEKLFF
v_call: TRBV11-1; cdr3_length: 14; cdr3_aa: CASSYSGQGYEQYF
v_call: TRBV18; cdr3_length: 14; cdr3_aa: CASSPSGRGNEQYF
v_call: TRBV7-8; cdr3_length: 14; cdr3_aa: CASSLTGAGNTIYF
v_call: TRBV11-2; cdr3_length: 13; cdr3_aa: CASSLGDSYEQYF
v_call: TRBV19; cdr3_length: 14; cdr3_aa: CASTQGGGTDTQYF
v_call: TRBV5-1; cdr3_length: 16; cdr3_aa: CASTPGGSGSSYEQYF
v_call: TRBV27; cdr3_length: 11; cdr3_aa: CASHPEGKLFF
v_call: TRBV23-1; cdr3_length: 15; cdr3_aa: CASSQRGASYNEQFF
v_call: TRBV2; cdr3_length: 14; cdr3_aa: CASRSGRTNEKLFF
v_call: TRBV7-2; cdr3_length: 13; cdr3_aa: CASSSPNADTQYF
v_call: TRBV18; cdr3_length: 12; cdr3_aa: CASSPTKDTQYF
v_call: TRBV15; cdr3_length: 16; cdr3_aa: CATSRVRTSGHNEQFF
v_call: TRBV4-3; cdr3_length: 16; cdr3_aa: CASSKQAGLGADTQYF
v_call: TRBV5-6; cdr3_length: 16; cdr3_aa: CASSLGTFSSTDTQYF
v_call: TRBV7-9; cdr3_length: 15; cdr3_aa: CASSTGGPNTGELFF
v_call: TRBV5-1; cdr3_length: 14; cdr3_aa: CASSLVEGGTEAFF
v_call: TRBV5-1; cdr3_length: 13; cdr3_aa: CASSPGRSYEQYF